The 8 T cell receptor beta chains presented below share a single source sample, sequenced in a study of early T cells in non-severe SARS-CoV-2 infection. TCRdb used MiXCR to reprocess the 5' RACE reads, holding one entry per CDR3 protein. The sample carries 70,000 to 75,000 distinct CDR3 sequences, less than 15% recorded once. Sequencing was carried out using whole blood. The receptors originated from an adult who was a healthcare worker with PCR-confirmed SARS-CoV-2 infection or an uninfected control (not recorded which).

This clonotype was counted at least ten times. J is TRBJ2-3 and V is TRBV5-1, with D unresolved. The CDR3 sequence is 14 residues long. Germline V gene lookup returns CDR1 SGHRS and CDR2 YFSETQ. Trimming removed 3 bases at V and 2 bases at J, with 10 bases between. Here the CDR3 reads CASSYQSATDTQYF. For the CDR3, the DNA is TGCGCCAGCAGCTACCAGTCAGCCACAGATACGCAGTATTTT.

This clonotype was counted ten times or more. The CDR3 DNA reads as TGTGCCAGTAGTGTCCTCCTGGCGCGCCGCGGGAACACCGGGGAGCTGTTTTTT. Translation: CASSVLLARRGNTGELFF. The rearrangement links TRBV19 to TRBJ2-2; D not resolved. Deletions cut 5 bases from V and 1 base from J, with 20 bases between. Germline lookup yields CDR1 LNHDA and CDR2 SQIVND (reference sequence). The length of the CDR3 is 18 residues.

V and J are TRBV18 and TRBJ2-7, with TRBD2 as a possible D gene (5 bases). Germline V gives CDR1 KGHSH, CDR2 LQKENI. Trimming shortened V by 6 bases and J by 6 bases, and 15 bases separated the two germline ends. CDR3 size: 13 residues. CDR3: CASSTGKGFEQYF. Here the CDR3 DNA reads TGTGCCAGCTCTACGGGGAAGGGTTTCGAGCAGTACTTC. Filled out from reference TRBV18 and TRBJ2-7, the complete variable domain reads NAGVMQNPRHLVRRRGQEARLRCSPMKGHSHVYWYRQLPEEGLKFMVYLQKENIIDESGMPKERFSAEFPKEGPSILRIQQVVRGDSAAYFCASSTGKGFEQYFGPGTRLTVT.

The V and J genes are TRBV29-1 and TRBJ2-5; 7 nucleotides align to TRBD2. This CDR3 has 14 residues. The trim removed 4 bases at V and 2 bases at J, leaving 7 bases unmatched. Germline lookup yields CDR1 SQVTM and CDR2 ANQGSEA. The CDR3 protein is CSVVVSSGQETQYF. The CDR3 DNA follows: TGCAGCGTTGTGGTCTCTAGCGGTCAAGAGACCCAGTACTTC.

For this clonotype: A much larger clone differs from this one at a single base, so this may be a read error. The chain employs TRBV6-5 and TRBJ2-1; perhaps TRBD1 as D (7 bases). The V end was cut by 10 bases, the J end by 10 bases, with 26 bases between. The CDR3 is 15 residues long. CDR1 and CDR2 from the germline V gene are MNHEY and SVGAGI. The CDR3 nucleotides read TGTGCCAACAGCCCCGGTCAGGGGGGCTTACGGGAGCAGTTCTTC. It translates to CANSPGQGGLREQFF.

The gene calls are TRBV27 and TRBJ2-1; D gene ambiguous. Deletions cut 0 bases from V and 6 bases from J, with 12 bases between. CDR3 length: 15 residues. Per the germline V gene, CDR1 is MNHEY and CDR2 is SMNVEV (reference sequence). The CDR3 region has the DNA TGTGCCAGCAGTTTATCGTCTAGTTCAGGCAATGAGCAGTTCTTC. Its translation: CASSLSSSSGNEQFF.

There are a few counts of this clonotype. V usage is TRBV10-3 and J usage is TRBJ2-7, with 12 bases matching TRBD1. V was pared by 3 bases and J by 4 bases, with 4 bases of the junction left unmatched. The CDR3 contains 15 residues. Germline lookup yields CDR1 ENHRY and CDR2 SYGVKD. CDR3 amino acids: CAISDWDRGRYEQYF. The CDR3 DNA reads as TGTGCCATCAGTGATTGGGACAGGGGGCGTTACGAGCAGTACTTC.

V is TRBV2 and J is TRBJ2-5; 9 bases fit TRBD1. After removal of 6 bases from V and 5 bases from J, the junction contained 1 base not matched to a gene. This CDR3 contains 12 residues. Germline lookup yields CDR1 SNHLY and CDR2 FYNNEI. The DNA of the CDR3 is TGTGCCAGCAGGGACAGGGGTGAGACCCAGTACTTC. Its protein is CASRDRGETQYF.